Below, 20 T cell receptor beta chains from the same sample are listed, as sequenced in a study of OX40 agonist ivuxolimab in advanced cancers. Measured with immunoSEQ multiplex PCR; TCRdb has only the in-frame clones, and not every one. The sample lists about 26,000 clones, around nine tenths seen once, with roughly 23% in the top ten. Sequenced material: CD4+ or CD8+ T cells sorted from blood, taken in a trial of the OX40 agonist ivuxolimab. These receptors were collected from an adult with an advanced solid tumor such as melanoma, head and neck, liver or kidney cancer.

V and J are TRBV15 and TRBJ2-2; a possible D gene is TRBD2 (6 bases). The CDR3 runs to 13 residues. Trimming took off 0 bases at V and 9 bases at J, with 8 bases between the two ends. CDR1 and CDR2 from the germline V gene are LNHNV and YYDKDF (reference sequence). CDR3 residues: CATSREEGWELFF. Written as DNA, the CDR3 is TGTGCCACCAGCAGAGAGGAGGGATGGGAGCTGTTTTTT.

This clone showed up just a few times. The chain uses TRBV28 and TRBJ1-6, with D perhaps matching TRBD1 (6 bases). Germline assignment: CDR1 MDHEN and CDR2 SYDVKM. CDR3 length: 13 amino acids. The V end lost 1 base, the J end lost 14 bases, and 12 bases lay between the germline ends. This CDR3 reads CASSLLQGVSLHF. As DNA, the CDR3 is TGTGCCAGCAGTTTATTACAGGGTGTATCCCTCCACTTT. Drawing the rest from reference TRBV28 and TRBJ1-6, the complete variable domain is DVKVTQSSRYLVKRTGEKVFLECVQDMDHENMFWYRQDPGLGLRLIYFSYDVKMKEKGDIPEGYSVSREKKERFSLILESASTNQTSMYLCASSLLQGVSLHFGNGTRLTVT.

V and J are TRBV4-1 and TRBJ1-2; D is uncertain. Trimming cost V 3 bases and J 0 bases, with 14 bases left between them. Germline V gives CDR1 MGHRA, CDR2 YSYEKL. The CDR3 length is 16 residues. CDR3: CASSQRSGVSNYGYTF. The CDR3 DNA is TGCGCCAGCAGCCAGAGGTCCGGGGTATCTAACTATGGCTACACCTTC.

The chain joins TRBV6-6 to TRBJ1-4; D gene uncertain. Germline values: CDR1 MNHNY, CDR2 SVGAGI (reference sequence). The CDR3 contains 15 residues. Trimming stripped 1 base from V and 4 bases from J, with 10 bases between. This chain's CDR3 is CASSYLGVHNEKLFF. The CDR3 DNA sequence: TGTGCCAGCAGTTACTTAGGAGTACATAATGAAAAACTGTTTTTT.

The chain is built from TRBV16 and TRBJ1-2; D is unresolved. The CDR3 covers 12 residues. V was trimmed by 0 bases and J by 6 bases, leaving 5 bases between them. CDR1 is KGHSY, CDR2 FQNENV, per germline. The CDR3 DNA sequence: TGTGCCAGCAGCCAATCAAGGCATGGCTACACCTTC. Translated, it gives CASSQSRHGYTF.

The chain is built from TRBV30 and TRBJ2-7; possible D gene TRBD2, 5 bases. Looked up from germline, CDR1 is GTSNPN and CDR2 is SVGIG (reference sequence). The CDR3 runs to 13 residues. The V end was cut by 2 bases, the J end by 7 bases, with 15 bases between. This CDR3 is CAWSSGSSREQYF. CDR3 DNA: TGTGCCTGGAGTAGCGGATCCTCGCGGGAGCAGTACTTC.

This chain uses TRBV4-2 with TRBJ1-2; 10 nucleotides line up with TRBD1. Germline lookup yields CDR1 LGHNA and CDR2 YNFKEQ. V shed 0 bases, J shed 9 bases, and the junction held 1 base outside the gene matches. The CDR3 consists of 13 residues. As DNA, the CDR3 is TGTGCCAGCAGCCAAGAGGACAGGGGGAGCTACACCTTC. This encodes CASSQEDRGSYTF.

This clone was detected only a few times. The chain carries TRBV6-4 and TRBJ2-3, with 9 bases fitting TRBD2. This CDR3 is 15 amino acids long. Trimming took 2 bases from V and 2 from J; bases not matched to a gene: 2. Germline CDR1 is MRHNA and CDR2 is SNTAGT. CDR3 amino acids: CASSDGGRVTDTQYF. CDR3 nucleotide sequence: TGTGCCAGCAGTGACGGCGGGAGGGTCACAGATACGCAGTATTTT.

CDR3 DNA: TGTGCCAGCAGTTTATCAAGCGCCAGCTCCTACAATGAGCAGTTCTTC. It specifies CASSLSSASSYNEQFF. The chain has TRBV27 and TRBJ2-1; D is uncertain. The germline V gene has CDR1 MNHEY and CDR2 SMNVEV (reference sequence). Deletions cut 0 bases from V and 0 bases from J, with 9 bases between. There are 16 residues in the CDR3.

This chain uses TRBV5-4 with TRBJ2-7; TRBD2 aligns across 8 bases. Per germline, CDR1 SGHNT and CDR2 YYREEE (reference sequence). The CDR3 is 15 amino acids. V dropped 4 bases and J dropped 0; count of bases not matched to a gene: 6. Written as DNA, the CDR3 is TGTGCCAGCAGCCAAGAGCGGGGGAGCTCCTACGAGCAGTACTTC. Translating gives CASSQERGSSYEQYF.

The V gene is TRBV7-6, the J gene TRBJ2-7; D is tentatively TRBD1 or TRBD2 (6 bases each). Germline V gene sequence: CDR1 SGHVS, CDR2 FNYEAQ. The CDR3 runs 14 residues. Trimming removed 1 base at V and 0 bases at J, with 7 bases between. The DNA of the CDR3 is TGTGCCAGCAGCTTAGAGGGGGGCTCCTACGAGCAGTACTTC. It yields the protein CASSLEGGSYEQYF. Drawing the rest from reference TRBV7-6 and TRBJ2-7, the complete variable domain is GAGVSQSPRYKVTKRGQDVALRCDPISGHVSLYWYRQALGQGPEFLTYFNYEAQQDKSGLPNDRFSAERPEGSISTLTIQRTEQRDSAMYRCASSLEGGSYEQYFGPGTRLTVT.

This chain's CDR3 is CATSRDLTGPGELFF. Here the CDR3 DNA reads TGTGCCACCAGCAGAGATCTTACAGGCCCCGGGGAGCTGTTTTTT. The chain couples TRBV15 to TRBJ2-2; a possible D gene is TRBD1 (5 bases). CDR1 is LNHNV, CDR2 YYDKDF, per germline (reference sequence). CDR3 length: 15 amino acids. V was shortened by 0 bases and J by 6 bases, with 11 bases between the two germline ends.

The chain carries TRBV5-6 and TRBJ2-5; 8 bases map to TRBD2. This CDR3 has 14 amino acids. Germline loops: CDR1 SGHDT, CDR2 YYEEEE. Germline trimming cut 1 base from V and 2 bases from J; bases unmatched to any gene: 1. The CDR3 DNA reads as TGTGCCAGCAGCTTGACTAGCGGACAAGAGACCCAGTACTTC. It codes for CASSLTSGQETQYF.

Here the CDR3 reads CASSLGTSGGAVGEQYF. The CDR3 DNA is TGTGCCAGCAGTTTAGGGACTAGCGGGGGGGCTGTCGGCGAGCAGTACTTC. V gene TRBV27 combines with J gene TRBJ2-7, with 16 nucleotides matching TRBD2. There are 17 residues in the CDR3. Germline loops: CDR1 MNHEY, CDR2 SMNVEV (reference sequence). V shed 2 bases, J shed 6 bases, and the junction held 7 bases outside the gene matches.

This chain links TRBV29-1 with TRBJ2-2; D is uncertain. Between the trimmed V and J ends, which lost 6 bases and 2 bases, there was a span of 10 bases. This CDR3 is built from 13 residues. Germline CDR1 reads SQVTM; CDR2 reads ANQGSEA. The CDR3 nucleotides read TGCAGCGTGTTCCCCCTTAACACCGGGGAGCTGTTTTTT. Encoded protein: CSVFPLNTGELFF.

In regard to this clone: Germline and junction disagree at one end, which may indicate a read error. V usage is TRBV6-1 and J usage is TRBJ2-3, with D uncertain. The germline gives CDR1 MNHNS, CDR2 SASEGT. This CDR3 is built from 14 residues. The CDR3 DNA reads as TGTGGCAGCAGTGAATTGGGCAGCACAGATACGCAGTATTTT. Translation: CGSSELGSTDTQYF.

DNA for the CDR3: TGTGCCAGCAGTGAAAGGTCCGGGACTAGCATCGACGAGCAGTACTTC. It translates to CASSERSGTSIDEQYF. The chain couples TRBV6-1 to TRBJ2-7, with 9 bases identical to TRBD2. Germline V gives CDR1 MNHNS, CDR2 SASEGT. V dropped 2 bases and J dropped 5; count of bases not matched to a gene: 10. The CDR3 totals 16 residues.

Worth noting for this clone: A junction end diverges from the germline sequence, so it may reflect a read error. This chain connects TRBV6-1 to TRBJ1-4; possibly TRBD1 for D (5 bases). The CDR3 has 17 amino acids. Germline V CDR1 and CDR2: MNHNS, SASEGT. CDR3: CASSEVVGGGGEEKLFF. The CDR3 DNA follows: TGTGCCAGCAGCGAAGTCGTGGGGGGTGGGGGAGAAGAAAAACTGTTTTTT.

The V call is TRBV28, the J call TRBJ1-1; D gene ambiguous. The CDR3 has 13 amino acids. V was clipped by 6 bases and J by 1 base, with 9 bases between them. Germline V gene sequence: CDR1 MDHEN, CDR2 SYDVKM. CDR3 bases: TGTGCCAGCAGGGGAAACGAGAACACTGAAGCTTTCTTT. Translated: CASRGNENTEAFF.

J is TRBJ2-7 and V is TRBV7-9; D unresolved. The germline V gene has CDR1 SEHNR and CDR2 FQNEAQ (reference sequence). CDR3 length: 14 residues. Trimming removed 1 base from V and 5 bases from J, with 12 bases in between. The CDR3 DNA is TGTGCCAGCAGCTTAGAACCCTCCGCGGACGAGCAGTACTTC. Translating gives CASSLEPSADEQYF.